The present TCR beta chain was sequenced within a study of long-term antiretroviral therapy in people with HIV. Looking at the study overall: Samples collected earliest predate the 2015 immediate-ART recommendation by about a decade. Study-wide results and limits: Blood in the study was drawn between the mid-2000s and the late 2010s, possibly under older ART regimens, which may be less effective than current ones.

At minimum, one pre-ART and two post-ART PBMC samples were obtained from each donor. The V end was cut by 4 bases, the J end by 7 bases, with 15 bases between. CDR1 SGDLS and CDR2 YYNGEE come from the germline V gene. The CDR3 sequence is 15 residues long. As to this clone: Its antigen is unknown.

Running of the v3.0 immunoSEQ assay took place at survey level. Assay used: immunoSEQ multiplex PCR; TCRdb lists only in-frame clones, some missing. The table has 15,000 to 20,000 clones, about 81% seen once. This chain links TRBV9 with TRBJ1-6; D is unresolved. This receptor was taken from a man between 18 and 29 years old with HIV. The sample in question was unsorted PBMCs, obtained 0.3 years after starting antiretroviral therapy. The CDR3 DNA reads TGTGCCAGCAGCCCCGTGGGGTCTACGAATTCACCCCTCCACTTT. Translation: CASSPVGSTNSPLHF.